The 19 T cell receptor beta chains given below trace back to one sample, sequenced in a study of blood T cell repertoires in COVID-19. Only in-frame clones appear in the TCRdb table, and some are missing; sequencing was by immunoSEQ multiplex PCR. The table has about 180,000 clones, approximately 85% seen once. Sequenced sample: PBMCs or T cells enriched from blood (not recorded which). The receptors were sampled from a man aged 35 to 55 who had recovered from COVID-19.

This chain connects TRBV5-6 to TRBJ2-6; a weak D match, TRBD2 (6 bases). Trimming shortened V by 0 bases and J by 5 bases, and 9 bases separated the two germline ends. Germline assignment: CDR1 SGHDT and CDR2 YYEEEE. This CDR3 comprises 15 residues. The CDR3 region has the DNA TGTGCCAGCAGCTTGGGGAGGGGCTGGGCCAACGTCCTGACTTTC. Its protein product is CASSLGRGWANVLTF.

The chain joins TRBV6-1 to TRBJ1-1; D possibly corresponds to TRBD1 (6 bases). V dropped 2 bases and J dropped 1 base, with 8 bases sitting between them. There are 14 residues in the CDR3. CDR1 is MNHNS, CDR2 SASEGT, per germline. This CDR3 is CASSETQGNTEAFF. The DNA of the CDR3 is TGTGCCAGCAGTGAAACACAGGGGAACACTGAAGCTTTCTTT.

This chain uses TRBV12-2 with TRBJ2-7; the table's D gene call, TRBD1, was not cross checked with the DNA. TRBV12-2 is assigned pseudogene status. This CDR3 has 14 residues. The CDR3 DNA follows: TGTGCAAGTCGCTTACTGGGCGTCGACTACGAGCAGTACTTC. It translates to CASRLLGVDYEQYF.

The J gene is TRBJ1-3, the V gene TRBV9, with a possible D match to TRBD1 (6 bases). In germline, CDR1 is SGDLS, CDR2 YYNGEE. Trimming removed 4 bases at V and 4 bases at J, with 9 bases between. The CDR3 runs to 13 residues. The CDR3 DNA is TGTGCCAGCAGCCCCAGGGGCGGAAACACCATATATTTT. Translation: CASSPRGGNTIYF.

This chain connects TRBV19 to TRBJ1-3; perhaps TRBD1 as D (5 bases). V lost 2 bases to trimming and J lost 2 bases, with 16 bases between them. From germline, CDR1 is LNHDA and CDR2 SQIVND (reference sequence). This CDR3 spans 17 amino acids. The CDR3 spells CASSIRRDFGTGNTIYF. CDR3 nucleotides: TGTGCCAGTAGTATAAGGCGGGACTTCGGGACTGGAAACACCATATATTTT.

The chain combines TRBV19 with TRBJ1-2; 9 positions agree with TRBD1. Unmatched junction bases numbered 4, after V lost 1 base and J lost 1 base. In germline, CDR1 is LNHDA, CDR2 SQIVND (reference sequence). The CDR3 consists of 16 residues. The CDR3, as DNA: TGTGCCAGTAGTATAGGTGGGACAGGGATTAACTATGGCTACACCTTC. Translation gives CASSIGGTGINYGYTF.

This clone was recorded once. V and J are TRBV28 and TRBJ2-1; the D gene is possibly TRBD2 (6 bases). CDR1 is MDHEN, CDR2 SYDVKM, per germline. The CDR3 covers 14 residues. The V gene lost 1 base and the J gene lost 8 bases, with 12 bases spanning the gap. CDR3 nucleotide sequence: TGTGCCAGCAGTTTATTGGGGGGTGGACATGAGCAGTTCTTC. Its protein is CASSLLGGGHEQFF.

The chain has TRBV6-5 and TRBJ1-6, with TRBD1 identical over 10 bases. CDR1 is MNHEY and CDR2 is SVGAGI in the germline V gene. V lost 7 bases to trimming and J lost 7 bases; unmatched junction nucleotides: 7. The CDR3 runs to 15 residues. CDR3 bases: TGTGCCAGCACCAGACAGGGGGCGAACAATTCACCCCTCCACTTT. It yields the protein CASTRQGANNSPLHF.

This clone appeared a few times. The V gene is TRBV28, the J gene TRBJ2-7; D might be TRBD1 (6 bases). This CDR3 comprises 15 residues. Germline CDR1 and CDR2: MDHEN and SYDVKM. V was cut by 4 bases and J by 5 bases, with 18 bases left in between. CDR3 loop: CASSYTGLSKNEQYF. The CDR3, as DNA: TGTGCCAGCAGTTACACAGGGCTCTCAAAAAACGAGCAGTACTTC.

The V and J genes are TRBV5-1 and TRBJ2-1; D possibly corresponds to TRBD1 (6 bases). Trimming shortened V by 4 bases and J by 0 bases, and 17 bases separated the two germline ends. Germline assignment: CDR1 SGHRS and CDR2 YFSETQ. This CDR3 region has 17 residues. CDR3 DNA: TGCGCCAGCAGCGAATTGACAGGTCCCAGCTCCTACAATGAGCAGTTCTTC. This encodes CASSELTGPSSYNEQFF. Supplemented by reference TRBV5-1 and TRBJ2-1, the full variable domain reads KAGVTQTPRYLIKTRGQQVTLSCSPISGHRSVSWYQQTPGQGLQFLFEYFSETQRNKGNFPGRFSGRQFSNSRSEMNVSTLELGDSALYLCASSELTGPSSYNEQFFGPGTRLTVL.

The genes are TRBV27 and TRBJ1-2; possibly TRBD1 for D (6 bases). The germline gives CDR1 MNHEY, CDR2 SMNVEV (reference sequence). The V end lost 4 bases, the J end lost 6 bases, and 12 bases lay between the germline ends. The CDR3 is made up of 13 amino acids. CDR3 residues: CASSSGTLNGYTF. The CDR3, as DNA: TGTGCCAGCAGTTCCGGGACACTGAATGGCTACACCTTC.

The chain recombines TRBV11-2 with TRBJ1-1, with 10 positions matching TRBD1. The J segment lost 5 bases and the V segment lost 4 bases, leaving 7 bases of the junction unmatched. The CDR3 runs 15 residues. CDR1 and CDR2 (germline): SGHAT, FQNNGV. CDR3 nucleotides: TGTGCCAGCAGCTACCGGGACAGGGGCGGTACTGAAGCTTTCTTT. Translating it yields CASSYRDRGGTEAFF.

This rearrangement joins TRBV6-5 to TRBJ2-4; D is uncertain. CDR1 and CDR2 (germline): MNHEY, SVGAGI. This CDR3 is built from 15 residues. Trimming shortened V by 6 bases and J by 3 bases, and 15 bases separated the two germline ends. CDR3 protein: CASSPLGGNKNIQYF. The CDR3 bases are TGTGCCAGCAGCCCCCTTGGCGGAAACAAAAACATTCAGTACTTC.

This chain uses TRBV24-1 with TRBJ1-2; a possible D gene is TRBD1 (6 bases). There are 12 residues in the CDR3. Germline V gene data show CDR1 as KGHDR and CDR2 as SFDVKD. V was trimmed by 3 bases and J by 6 bases, leaving 7 bases between them. CDR3 nucleotide sequence: TGTGCCACCAGTGATGCAGGGGATGGCTACACCTTC. Protein sequence: CATSDAGDGYTF.

This rearrangement joins TRBV14 to TRBJ2-7; D possibly corresponds to TRBD1 (6 bases). Germline values: CDR1 SGHDN, CDR2 FVKESK. Trimming stripped 4 bases from V and 0 bases from J, with 22 bases between. CDR3 length: 18 residues. DNA for the CDR3: TGTGCCAGCAGCCCCCTTCGCAACAGGGACGGTAGCTCCTACGAGCAGTACTTC. It encodes CASSPLRNRDGSSYEQYF.

This clone showed up just once. This chain joins TRBV10-2 and TRBJ1-1; D gene unclear. Germline V gene lookup returns CDR1 WSHSY and CDR2 SAAADI. The CDR3 covers 15 residues. The germline V and J ends were trimmed by 7 bases and 4 bases, with 19 bases remaining between them. The CDR3 protein is CASIRLTAGGTEAFF. The CDR3 coding sequence is TGCGCCAGCATTCGTCTTACCGCCGGCGGCACTGAAGCTTTCTTT.

The rearrangement uses TRBV4-2 and TRBJ1-2; 7 positions match TRBD1. Germline CDR1 LGHNA, CDR2 YNFKEQ. CDR3 length: 15 residues. V lost 0 bases, J lost 3 bases, and 4 bases stayed unmatched. Written as DNA, the CDR3 is TGTGCCAGCAGCCAAGATCAGGGGGAGGACTATGGCTACACCTTC. Translated: CASSQDQGEDYGYTF.

This clone was counted only a few times. V usage is TRBV5-1 and J usage is TRBJ1-4; 8 bases fit TRBD1. V lost 0 bases, J lost 4 bases, and 5 bases stayed unmatched. The CDR3 has 16 amino acids. Germline CDR1 SGHRS, CDR2 YFSETQ. Here the CDR3 reads CASSLGGTGGNEKLFF. For the CDR3, the DNA is TGCGCCAGCAGCTTGGGGGGGACAGGAGGTAATGAAAAACTGTTTTTT.

V is TRBV5-1 and J is TRBJ2-1, with 8 nucleotides matching TRBD1. Germline V gives CDR1 SGHRS, CDR2 YFSETQ. The J segment lost 5 bases and the V segment lost 4 bases, leaving 5 bases of the junction unmatched. This CDR3 spans 14 amino acids. The CDR3 DNA is TGCGCCAGCAGCCCCGGGACAGGAGACAATGAGCAGTTCTTC. Its translation is CASSPGTGDNEQFF.